The 10 T cell receptor beta chains below come from one sample, sequenced in a study of T cells after yellow fever vaccination. TCRdb re-analysed the 5' RACE reads in MiXCR, keeping a single row per CDR3 protein. The sample shows hundreds of thousands of distinct CDR3 sequences, over 9% of them seen only once. The source material was PBMCs, sampled on the day of the yellow fever booster vaccination. The receptors derive from a man aged 25 to 40 who received the YFV17D yellow fever vaccine.

This chain links TRBV11-2 with TRBJ1-5; 7 bases map to TRBD1. Losses at the gene ends were 3 bases for V and 5 bases for J; bases not matched to a gene: 1. This CDR3 is 13 amino acids long. The germline V gene encodes CDR1 SGHAT and CDR2 FQNNGV. Written as DNA, the CDR3 is TGTGCCAGCAGCTTTCAGGGGGATCAGCCCCAGCATTTT. This encodes CASSFQGDQPQHF.

This clonotype has just a few counts. The chain couples TRBV6-4 to TRBJ2-7; D unclear. Per the germline V gene, CDR1 is MRHNA and CDR2 is SNTAGT. Trimming pared 0 bases from V and 3 bases from J, leaving 3 bases between. The CDR3 is made up of 12 amino acids. CDR3 residues: CASSDSYYEQYF. CDR3 nucleotides: TGTGCCAGCAGTGACTCCTACTACGAGCAGTACTTC.

In this sample, this clonotype turned up a few times. The J gene is TRBJ1-1, the V gene TRBV7-2; D ambiguous. Trimming pared 8 bases from V and 3 bases from J, leaving 10 bases between. The germline V gene has CDR1 SGHTA and CDR2 FQGNSA. This CDR3 has 12 residues. For the CDR3, the DNA is TGTGCCAGCTCTAACACCTACACTGAAGCTTTCTTT. As protein: CASSNTYTEAFF.

V usage is TRBV24-1 and J usage is TRBJ2-5; D might be TRBD2 (6 bases). The CDR3 is 15 amino acids. Trimming took 8 bases from V and 2 from J, leaving 17 bases between them. Germline V CDR1 and CDR2: KGHDR, SFDVKD. Here the CDR3 reads CATTPIGSLQETQYF. CDR3 nucleotides: TGTGCCACCACACCCATCGGGAGTTTGCAAGAGACCCAGTACTTC.

The chain has TRBV3-1 and TRBJ2-5; TRBD1 matches at 11 bases. The CDR3 is 15 residues long. V trimming: 3 bases; J trimming: 5 bases; junction bases outside the gene matches: 5. CDR1 is LGHDT, CDR2 YNNKEL, per germline (reference sequence). CDR3 sequence reads: CASSQGQGVVETQYF. CDR3 sequence (DNA): TGTGCCAGCAGCCAGGGACAGGGGGTTGTCGAGACCCAGTACTTC.

The gene calls are TRBV7-9 and TRBJ1-1; D possibly corresponds to TRBD1 (6 bases). The length of the CDR3 is 13 residues. Trimming pared 8 bases from V and 0 bases from J, leaving 10 bases between. Germline V CDR1 and CDR2: SEHNR, FQNEAQ (reference sequence). The CDR3 protein is CASHREMNTEAFF. CDR3 sequence (DNA): TGTGCCAGCCACAGGGAAATGAACACTGAAGCTTTCTTT.

The chain employs TRBV7-9 and TRBJ1-2; TRBD1 aligns across 7 bases. The CDR3 length is 15 residues. J gave up 2 bases and V 0 bases, and 3 bases lay outside the gene matches. Looked up from germline, CDR1 is SEHNR and CDR2 is FQNEAQ (reference sequence). The CDR3: CASSLARGLNYGYTF. CDR3 DNA: TGTGCCAGCAGCTTAGCGAGGGGGCTGAACTATGGCTACACCTTC.

This clonotype was seen only a few times. One end of the junction does not line up with germline, which may come from a read error. The rearrangement uses TRBV28 and TRBJ2-7, with TRBD1 matching over 7 bases. The germline CDR1 and CDR2 sequences are MDHEN and SYDVKM. CDR3 length: 13 amino acids. The CDR3 nucleotides read TGTGCCAGCAGTTTATTTACTACAGGGGACCCTGACTTC. It is translated as CASSLFTTGDPDF.

This clonotype was counted between two and nine times. The V and J genes are TRBV6-2 or TRBV6-3 and TRBJ2-2, with D uncertain. The CDR3 runs to 12 residues. V was clipped by 2 bases and J by 7 bases, with 5 bases between them. Germline V CDR1 and CDR2: MNHEY, SVGEGT. This CDR3 reads CASSYKIGELFF. The CDR3 DNA is TGTGCCAGCAGTTACAAGATCGGGGAGCTGTTTTTT.

V and J are TRBV6-2 or TRBV6-3 and TRBJ1-5; the match to TRBD1 covers 8 bases. The CDR3 loop spans 16 amino acids. J gave up 3 bases and V 5 bases, and 9 bases lay outside the gene matches. CDR1 MNHEY and CDR2 SVGEGT come from the germline V gene. CDR3 residues: CASSRTGSWANQPQHF. The CDR3 DNA reads as TGTGCCAGCAGTCGGACAGGGTCGTGGGCCAATCAGCCCCAGCATTTT.